This is a list of T cell receptor beta chains from one sample in a study of CD8 T cells in Susac syndrome. TCRdb re-derived calls from the immunoSEQ multiplex PCR reads in MiXCR, one entry per CDR3 protein. The sample carries roughly 250,000 distinct CDR3 sequences, roughly 95% recorded once. The material sequenced was CD4+ T cells from PBMCs. The receptors here all came from a human donor with Susac syndrome. The CDR3 runs from the conserved cysteine through the conserved F or W.

TRBV11-1,TRBJ1-1,CASTLRVSFGAFF
TRBV29-1,TRBJ1-2,CSVEEGPGGYTF
TRBV27,TRBJ2-1,CASSSSSGRGTIEQFF
TRBV11-2,TRBJ2-6,CAYAQGSGANVLTF
TRBV12-3/TRBV12-4,TRBJ1-5,CASSLGRRSNQPQHF
TRBV9,TRBJ1-2,CASSVGRDGYTF
TRBV6-6,TRBJ2-3,CASRRQGTTDTQYF
TRBV6-5,TRBJ1-3,CASRQAFYSGNTIYF
TRBV28,TRBJ2-7,CASGLRLGGDEQYF
TRBV6-4,TRBJ2-5,CASSRTGIETQYF
TRBV7-6,TRBJ2-2,CASSVTAQIGELFF
TRBV6-6,TRBJ1-1,CASSAVESRAFF
TRBV12-3/TRBV12-4,TRBJ2-1,CASSLVSSGRYEQFF
TRBV5-1,TRBJ2-5,CASSSGSVTYETQYF
TRBV5-4,TRBJ2-4,CASSPGQGDIQYF
TRBV18,TRBJ2-1,CASSPPQGWNEQFF
TRBV28,TRBJ2-7,CASSWGRVSYEQYF
TRBV29-1,TRBJ1-1,CSVSGWIDTEAFF
TRBV9,TRBJ1-1,CASSARQGPMNTEAFF
TRBV13,TRBJ1-2,CASRRKPNGYTF
TRBV7-9,TRBJ2-7,CASSVAGTGVYEQYF
TRBV6-5,TRBJ1-1,CASSIRQGATEAFF
TRBV3-1,TRBJ2-7,CASSQGLGQLYEQYF
TRBV5-1,TRBJ1-3,CASSFQGSGGNTIYF
TRBV4-2,TRBJ2-7,CASSQDTLPERENSYEQYF
TRBV14,TRBJ1-2,CASSQGPGDGYTF
TRBV11-3,TRBJ2-7,CASSLISGRDLRGQYF
TRBV20-1,TRBJ2-5,CSAHGTNQETQYF
TRBV20-1,TRBJ2-7,CSARSAGLIPGYF
TRBV5-6,TRBJ1-1,CASSEPTGGDTEAFF
TRBV3-1,TRBJ2-6,CASSLGQLANVLTF
TRBV5-4,TRBJ1-2,CASSLEIDSYGYTF
TRBV24-1,TRBJ1-5,CATSDSGRGGNQPQHF
TRBV12-3/TRBV12-4,TRBJ2-1,CASSQGGTYYNEQFF
TRBV4-2,TRBJ2-2,CASSQVFAVTGELFF
TRBV2,TRBJ2-5,CANNRVLQETQYF
TRBV5-4,TRBJ2-1,CASSFGTSGYNEQFF
TRBV29-1,TRBJ1-1,CSTRRTDQNTEAFF
TRBV20-1,TRBJ1-1,CSAASTGNTEAFF
TRBV15,TRBJ2-7,CATSRLALPEDEQYF
TRBV28,TRBJ1-1,CASSLWGGENTEAFF
TRBV30,TRBJ1-1,CAWSRGANTEAFF
TRBV30,TRBJ2-7,CAWSRQGAGEQYF
TRBV4-1,TRBJ2-6,CASSQAWREAATNVLTF
TRBV6-5,TRBJ2-2,CASSYLDFPGNTGELFF
TRBV7-6,TRBJ2-5,CASSPEGGWETQYF
TRBV29-1,TRBJ2-1,CSVRTGAYNEQFF